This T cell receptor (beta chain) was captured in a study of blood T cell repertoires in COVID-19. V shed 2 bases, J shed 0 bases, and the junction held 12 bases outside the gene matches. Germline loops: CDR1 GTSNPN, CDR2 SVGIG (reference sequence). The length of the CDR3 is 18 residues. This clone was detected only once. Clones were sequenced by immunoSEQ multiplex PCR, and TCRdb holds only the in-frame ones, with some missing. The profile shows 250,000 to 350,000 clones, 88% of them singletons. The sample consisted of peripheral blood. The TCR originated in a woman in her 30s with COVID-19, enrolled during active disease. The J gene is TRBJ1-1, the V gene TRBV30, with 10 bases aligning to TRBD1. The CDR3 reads CAWSLSPGQGLMNTEAFF. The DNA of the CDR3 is TGTGCCTGGAGTCTTTCCCCGGGACAGGGGCTTATGAACACTGAAGCTTTCTTT. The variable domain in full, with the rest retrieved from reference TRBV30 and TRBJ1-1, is SQTIHQWPATLVQPVGSPLSLECTVEGTSNPNLYWYRQAAGRGLQLLFYSVGIGQISSEVPQNLSASRPQDRQFILSSKKLLLSDSGFYLCAWSLSPGQGLMNTEAFFGQGTRLTVV.